This TCR beta chain was found in a study of early T cells in non-severe SARS-CoV-2 infection. On the study more broadly: Bulk RNA from unsorted whole blood was sequenced; chains were unpaired. Study observations and caveats: VDJdb matching favored anti-spike CD8 responses, missing private and CD4 specificities.

Attached unique molecular identifiers marked individual cDNA molecules. In TCRdb, the 5' RACE reads were re-called with MiXCR into one record per CDR3 protein. Here the sample spans tens of thousands of distinct CDR3 sequences, around 12% being singletons. This clonotype was detected many times. Its target is unknown. CDR1 and CDR2 from the germline V gene are KGHSH and LQKENI. The CDR3 covers 16 residues. Trimming removed 3 bases from V and 3 bases from J; junction bases left unmatched: 6. The V and J genes are TRBV18 and TRBJ2-5, with 11 bases aligning to TRBD2. The TCR comes from an adult who was a healthcare worker with PCR-confirmed SARS-CoV-2 infection or an uninfected control (not recorded which). Sequenced material: whole blood. This chain's CDR3 is CASSPLAGGSKETQYF. The CDR3, as DNA: TGTGCCAGCTCACCGCTAGCGGGAGGTTCAAAAGAGACCCAGTACTTC.